The 18 T cell receptor beta chains presented below share a single source sample, sequenced in a study of T cells after yellow fever vaccination. In TCRdb, the 5' RACE reads were re-called with MiXCR into one record per CDR3 protein. Counted here are tens of thousands of distinct CDR3 sequences, 5.2% occurring once; the ten biggest clones make up 20%. Here the sequenced sample was PBMCs, either bulk or a sorted T-cell subset (CD4+, CD8+, memory, or dextramer-sorted; not recorded which), taken about 49 days after the first yellow fever vaccination. The receptors derive from a man aged 18 to 30 who received the YFV17D yellow fever vaccine.

There are many counts of this clonotype. The rearrangement joins TRBV4-1 to TRBJ1-5; D uncertain. The CDR3 runs 15 residues. V was shortened by 3 bases and J by 6 bases, with 15 bases between the two germline ends. Per germline, CDR1 MGHRA and CDR2 YSYEKL. The CDR3 coding sequence is TGCGCCAGCAGCCAGCACCTGGGAGGAGCTCAGCCCCAGCATTTT. This sequence encodes CASSQHLGGAQPQHF.

This clonotype was seen ten or more times. The chain recombines TRBV27 with TRBJ1-2; D is undetermined. V lost 0 bases and J lost 4, with 6 bases in between. This CDR3 contains 13 residues. Germline lookup yields CDR1 MNHEY and CDR2 SMNVEV (reference sequence). The CDR3 DNA is TGTGCCAGCAGTTTATCTGACGGCTATGGCTACACCTTC. Residues: CASSLSDGYGYTF.

There are many counts of this clonotype. The chain is built from TRBV20-1 and TRBJ1-1, with D unclear. Per the germline V gene, CDR1 is DFQATT and CDR2 is SNEGSKA (reference sequence). This CDR3 is 14 amino acids long. Trimming took 8 bases from V and 0 from J, leaving 16 bases between them. The CDR3 loop reads CSPLSGVMNTEAFF. The CDR3 DNA follows: TGCAGTCCCCTAAGTGGGGTAATGAACACTGAAGCTTTCTTT.

This clonotype was picked up many times. This chain joins TRBV6-5 and TRBJ1-1; D possibly corresponds to TRBD1 (5 bases). Germline V gene sequence: CDR1 MNHEY, CDR2 SVGAGI. CDR3 length: 14 residues. With 2 bases removed from V and 1 base from J, the gap between germline ends came to 8 bases. The CDR3 nucleotides are TGTGCCAGCAGTTACGCCGGGGGGAACACTGAAGCTTTCTTT. It is translated as CASSYAGGNTEAFF.

This clonotype has at least ten counts. CDR3 loop: CASSLVRALGGDTQYF. The CDR3 coding sequence is TGTGCCAGCAGCTTAGTAAGGGCGCTAGGGGGGGATACGCAGTATTTT. The V call is TRBV7-2, the J call TRBJ2-3, with D possibly being TRBD1 or TRBD2 (6 bases each). The ends were cut back, 1 base at V and 6 bases at J, with 17 bases in the middle. The V gene's germline CDR1 is SGHTA and CDR2 FQGNSA. CDR3 length: 16 residues.

There are many counts of this clonotype. The V and J genes are TRBV7-3 and TRBJ2-6; D is unresolved. Trimming took 1 base from V and 0 from J, leaving 1 base between them. Germline lookup yields CDR1 SGHTA and CDR2 FQGTGA. This CDR3 is built from 14 residues. CDR3 DNA: TGTGCCAGCAGCTTAAACTCTGGGGCCAACGTCCTGACTTTC. As protein: CASSLNSGANVLTF.

Ten or more counts support this clonotype. DNA for the CDR3: TGCGCCAGCAGCTTGGGGGACAGGGGGCAAGCTTTCTTT. Protein: CASSLGDRGQAFF. This chain links TRBV5-1 with TRBJ1-1, with 12 nucleotides matching TRBD1. Trimming removed 0 bases from V and 9 bases from J; junction bases left unmatched: 0. Germline-derived CDR1 and CDR2 are SGHRS and YFSETQ. The length of the CDR3 is 13 residues.

By share, this clonotype counts as medium-sized. The chain has TRBV15 and TRBJ2-3, with D perhaps TRBD2 (5 bases). Germline CDR1 reads LNHNV; CDR2 reads YYDKDF (reference sequence). This CDR3 is built from 16 residues. Trimming removed 0 bases from V and 2 bases from J, with 12 bases in between. The DNA for the CDR3 is TGTGCCACCAGCAGAGATGAAGGGAGAGTCACAGATACGCAGTATTTT. This encodes CATSRDEGRVTDTQYF. Drawing the rest from reference TRBV15 and TRBJ2-3, the complete variable domain is DAMVIQNPRYQVTQFGKPVTLSCSQTLNHNVMYWYQQKSSQAPKLLFHYYDKDFNNEADTPDNFQSRRPNTSFCFLDIRSPGLGDTAMYLCATSRDEGRVTDTQYFGPGTRLTVL.

This clonotype was recorded at least ten times. This sequence joins TRBV25-1 and TRBJ2-6, with 10 bases identical to TRBD1. This CDR3 is built from 18 residues. J lost 3 bases, V lost 3 bases, and 8 bases had no gene match. Germline V gene lookup returns CDR1 MGHDK and CDR2 SYGVNS. The CDR3 loop is CASSETGGWAIGANVLTF. The CDR3 DNA reads as TGTGCCAGCAGTGAGACAGGGGGCTGGGCTATTGGGGCCAACGTCCTGACTTTC.

The table lists this clonotype with many counts. This rearrangement joins TRBV20-1 to TRBJ2-7; 8 positions agree with TRBD1. From germline, CDR1 is DFQATT and CDR2 SNEGSKA (reference sequence). The CDR3 is made up of 11 amino acids. After removal of 6 bases from V and 9 bases from J, the junction contained 7 bases not matched to a gene. The CDR3 DNA sequence: TGCAGTGCCGGACAGGGCCTCGGGCAGTACGTC. It codes for CSAGQGLGQYV.

This clonotype has a count of ten or more. The V and J genes are TRBV6-2 or TRBV6-3 and TRBJ1-2; 8 bases map to TRBD1. The ends lost 5 bases at V and 10 bases at J; junction bases unmatched: 9. Germline-derived CDR1 and CDR2 are MNHEY and SVGEGT. The CDR3 loop spans 13 amino acids. The CDR3 nucleotides are TGTGCCAGCAGTATCCCGGGACAGGAGGACTACACCTTC. Protein sequence: CASSIPGQEDYTF.

This clonotype was picked up many times. This sequence joins TRBV10-3 and TRBJ2-5, with 9 bases fitting TRBD2. Germline trimming cut 6 bases from V and 1 base from J; bases unmatched to any gene: 6. CDR3 length equals 15 residues. Germline CDR1 ENHRY, CDR2 SYGVKD. The CDR3 region has the DNA TGTGCCATCAGGGGGGGACTAGCTGTCCAAGAGACCCAGTACTTC. This encodes CAIRGGLAVQETQYF.

This clonotype was observed many times. CDR3 coding DNA: TGTGCCAGCTCACCGCCGGGACAGCTAAATTCACCCCTCCACTTT. Amino acids: CASSPPGQLNSPLHF. This chain joins TRBV18 and TRBJ1-6; 7 bases line up with TRBD1. Germline loops: CDR1 KGHSH, CDR2 LQKENI. CDR3 length equals 15 residues. V trimming: 3 bases; J trimming: 7 bases; junction bases outside the gene matches: 6.

This clonotype is termed medium-sized (0.01 to 0.1%). V usage is TRBV20-1 and J usage is TRBJ2-7, with 8 nucleotides matching TRBD2. This CDR3 has 14 residues. V was pared by 5 bases and J by 4 bases, with 10 bases of the junction left unmatched. Germline-derived CDR1 and CDR2 are DFQATT and SNEGSKA (reference sequence). The chain's CDR3 is CSARRSGGDYEQYV. CDR3 sequence (DNA): TGCAGTGCTCGTAGAAGCGGGGGAGATTACGAGCAGTACGTC.

This clonotype was found many times. The chain recombines TRBV5-1 with TRBJ2-5; 8 nucleotides line up with TRBD1. Germline V gives CDR1 SGHRS, CDR2 YFSETQ. J gave up 5 bases and V 3 bases, and 6 bases lay outside the gene matches. The CDR3 is 14 residues long. The CDR3 here is CASSSTGAGETQYF. The CDR3 DNA sequence: TGCGCCAGCAGCTCGACAGGGGCCGGCGAGACCCAGTACTTC. The full variable domain, its missing parts supplied by reference TRBV5-1 and TRBJ2-5, is KAGVTQTPRYLIKTRGQQVTLSCSPISGHRSVSWYQQTPGQGLQFLFEYFSETQRNKGNFPGRFSGRQFSNSRSEMNVSTLELGDSALYLCASSSTGAGETQYFGPGTRLLVL.

This clonotype was found many times. The chain carries TRBV5-4 and TRBJ1-2; D is unclear. The CDR3 is 14 amino acids. V gave up 6 bases and J gave up 4 bases, with 16 bases separating them. The germline V gene encodes CDR1 SGHNT and CDR2 YYREEE (reference sequence). The chain's CDR3 is CASTVFAGSYGYTF. Written as DNA, the CDR3 is TGTGCCAGCACCGTTTTTGCGGGGTCCTATGGCTACACCTTC.

This clonotype was seen ten or more times. V and J are TRBV6-1 and TRBJ2-7; D is possibly TRBD1 or TRBD2 (5 bases each). Trimming removed 6 bases from V and 6 bases from J, with 18 bases in between. In germline, CDR1 is MNHNS, CDR2 SASEGT. There are 14 residues in the CDR3. CDR3 coding DNA: TGTGCCAGCAGACCGGGACCGTCACGTCGCGAGCAGTACGTC. This sequence encodes CASRPGPSRREQYV.

At least ten counts were recorded for this clonotype. The genes are TRBV20-1 and TRBJ2-1; 8 bases are shared with TRBD2. The CDR3 has 18 residues. Germline V gives CDR1 DFQATT, CDR2 SNEGSKA (reference sequence). After removal of 4 bases from V and 0 bases from J, the junction contained 14 bases not matched to a gene. The CDR3 DNA sequence: TGCAGTGCTACCGGGAGGGCTAGCGGGCCCGGCTCCTACAATGAGCAGTTCTTC. It yields the protein CSATGRASGPGSYNEQFF.